This T cell receptor beta chain was sequenced for a study of Graves' ophthalmopathy and Graves' hyperthyroidism. This clonotype was seen at least ten times. From RNA, the CDR3 regions of TCR beta chains were amplified and sequenced. HTBI primers served in a first-round RT-PCR, which a second-round multiplex PCR followed. From the multiplex PCR reads, TCRdb called clonotypes with MiXCR, one entry per CDR3 protein. The data show about 400,000 distinct CDR3 sequences, approximately 20% seen once. Input material: peripheral blood. The clonotype originates from a woman aged 18-35 years with Graves' ophthalmopathy.

The CDR3 region is CASRIRQGIHEQYF. The CDR3 region has the DNA TGTGCCAGCAGAATACGACAGGGTATCCACGAGCAGTACTTC. The chain recombines TRBV28 with TRBJ2-7; 7 nucleotides match TRBD1. Trimming took 6 bases from V and 5 from J; bases not matched to a gene: 10. This CDR3 has 14 amino acids. Germline loops: CDR1 MDHEN, CDR2 SYDVKM.